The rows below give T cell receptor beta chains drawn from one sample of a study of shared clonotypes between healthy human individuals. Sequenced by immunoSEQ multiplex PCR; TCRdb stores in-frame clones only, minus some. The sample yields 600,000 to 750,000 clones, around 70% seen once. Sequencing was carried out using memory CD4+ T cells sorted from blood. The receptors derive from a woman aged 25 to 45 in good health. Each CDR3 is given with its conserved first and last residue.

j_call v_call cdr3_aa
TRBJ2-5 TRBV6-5 CASSYSETQYF
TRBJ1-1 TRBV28 CASRFPGASEAFF
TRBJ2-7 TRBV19 CASTQPPGEQYF
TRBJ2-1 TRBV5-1 CASSPSSGGYNEQFF
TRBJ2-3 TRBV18 CASSLATTASGTTDTQYF
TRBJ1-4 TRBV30 CAWSVAQGANEKLFF
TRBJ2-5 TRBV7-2 CASSLVSLVFRETQYF
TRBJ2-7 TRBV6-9 CASKREHSYEQYF
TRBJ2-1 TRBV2 CASSWTAGPSEQFF
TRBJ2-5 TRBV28 CASSHPLGTSGKETQYF
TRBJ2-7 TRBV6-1 CASSFNTGSYEQYF
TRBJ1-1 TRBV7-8 CASSLAGRLSLNTEAFF
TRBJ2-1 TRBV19 CASSTGTDNEQFF
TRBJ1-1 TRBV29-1 CSVEYGTGAWGNTEAFF
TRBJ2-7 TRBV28 CASTEEDEQYF
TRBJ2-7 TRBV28 CASSPQGTEQYF
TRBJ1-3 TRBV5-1 CASSPGTEGNTIYF
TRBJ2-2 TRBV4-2 CASSQEEGSGELFF
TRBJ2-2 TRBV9 CASSVSTSGSTGELFF
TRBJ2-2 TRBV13 CASSQNTLTDTGELFF
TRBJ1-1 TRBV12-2 CASRLATGCEDTEAFF
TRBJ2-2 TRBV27 CASSTRQGTNTGELFF
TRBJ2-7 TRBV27 CATTRLAGSYEQYF
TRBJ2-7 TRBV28 CASSLRTSGTYEQYF
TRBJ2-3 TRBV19 CASSMGSASAGVFGADTQYF
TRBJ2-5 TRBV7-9 CASSLTSGREETQYF
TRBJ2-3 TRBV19 CASRTAGNTDTQYF
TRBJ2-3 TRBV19 CASSRDSTDTQYF
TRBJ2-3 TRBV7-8 CASSLGRDTQYF
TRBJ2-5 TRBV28 CASNSGPQVQETQYF
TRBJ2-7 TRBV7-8 CASSLEGGSYEQYF
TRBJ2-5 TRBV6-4 CASRGMDSSEETQYF
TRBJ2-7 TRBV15 CATSLGLAGAYEQYF
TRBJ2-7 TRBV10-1 CASSISSYEQYF
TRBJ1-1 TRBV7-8 CASSLQGLNTEAFF
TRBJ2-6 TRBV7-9 CASSNRSSGANVLTF
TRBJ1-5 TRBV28 CASRYGTSSNQPQHF
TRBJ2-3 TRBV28 CASSTGGGTDTQYF
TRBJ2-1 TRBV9 CASSRRTSGRMNEQFF
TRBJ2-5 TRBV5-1 CASGGGLAEETQYF